This passage covers 30 T cell receptor beta chains from one sample sequenced in a study of T cell responses to AZD1222 COVID-19 vaccine. Here immunoSEQ multiplex PCR was the method, and the copy in TCRdb shows in-frame clones only, minus some. The table has some 150,000 clones, around 90% seen once; the top ten hold roughly 5.5%. Sequencing was performed on peripheral blood, taken on day 0 of AZD1222 vaccination. Source of these receptors: an adult in good health.

The rearrangement uses TRBV5-1 and TRBJ1-6, with D possibly matching TRBD1 (6 bases). The CDR3 consists of 16 residues. V was shortened by 5 bases and J by 5 bases, with 17 bases between the two germline ends. From germline, CDR1 is SGHRS and CDR2 YFSETQ. The CDR3: CASSQSRGYNNSPLHF. Written as DNA, the CDR3 is TGCGCCAGCAGTCAAAGCAGGGGCTACAATAATTCACCCCTCCACTTT.

V and J are TRBV5-5 and TRBJ2-7, with a tentative D call TRBD2 (5 bases). Trimming removed 4 bases from V and 3 bases from J, with 17 bases in between. The CDR3 covers 15 residues. CDR1 is SGHKS and CDR2 is YYEKEE in the germline V gene (reference sequence). The CDR3 coding sequence is TGTGCCAGCAGCCCGGACTCCAACAGAAACTACGAGCAGTACTTC. It translates to CASSPDSNRNYEQYF.

The V call is TRBV12-3 or TRBV12-4, the J call TRBJ1-1; no reliable D call. Trimming removed 6 bases at V and 5 bases at J, with 10 bases between. The CDR3 length is 12 residues. The CDR3 DNA follows: TGTGCCAGCAGCTTCCGAGGGACTGAAGCTTTCTTT. It is translated as CASSFRGTEAFF.

The rearrangement joins TRBV4-3 to TRBJ2-3, with D unresolved. CDR3 length: 16 residues. Germline V CDR1 and CDR2: LGHNA, YSLEER. Trimming left V 0 bases short and J 6 bases short, with 16 bases between. This CDR3 reads CASSQEGRSLVDTQYF. CDR3 DNA sequence: TGCGCCAGCAGCCAAGAAGGTAGGAGCCTTGTGGATACGCAGTATTTT.

The genes are TRBV5-1 and TRBJ1-3, with a tentative D call TRBD1 (6 bases). Trimming removed 7 bases from V and 0 bases from J, with 14 bases in between. This CDR3 spans 15 amino acids. CDR1 SGHRS and CDR2 YFSETQ come from the germline V gene. The CDR3 region is CASQDRPISGNTIYF. DNA of the CDR3: TGCGCCAGCCAGGACAGACCCATCTCTGGAAACACCATATATTTT.

The V call is TRBV2, the J call TRBJ2-1, with D perhaps matching TRBD2 (5 bases). The CDR3 runs 13 residues. The germline V and J ends were trimmed by 9 bases and 0 bases, with 9 bases remaining between them. Germline CDR1 and CDR2: SNHLY and FYNNEI. The CDR3 DNA reads as TGTGCCAGTGAGCGGAGCTCCTACAATGAGCAGTTCTTC. Translating gives CASERSSYNEQFF.

The rearrangement joins TRBV9 to TRBJ2-1, with D maybe TRBD1 (5 bases). Per the germline V gene, CDR1 is SGDLS and CDR2 is YYNGEE. The CDR3 totals 15 residues. V lost 0 bases and J 8 bases, leaving 15 bases between the germline ends. Written as DNA, the CDR3 is TGTGCCAGCAGCGTAGCGGCAGGGTGGGGTTATGAGCAGTTCTTC. This codes for CASSVAAGWGYEQFF.

V and J are TRBV28 and TRBJ1-5; D is ambiguous. CDR3 length equals 15 residues. V lost 3 bases, J lost 1 base, and 10 bases lay in between. Germline V lookup: CDR1 MDHEN, CDR2 SYDVKM. In DNA form, the CDR3 reads TGTGCCAGCAGTTTTGCGTGGGAGAGCAATCAGCCCCAGCATTTT. This translates into CASSFAWESNQPQHF.

The V and J genes are TRBV7-3 and TRBJ2-1; D uncertain. Trimming removed 5 bases at V and 5 bases at J, with 10 bases between. CDR1 is SGHTA and CDR2 is FQGTGA in the germline V gene. CDR3 length equals 13 residues. In DNA, the CDR3 is TGTGCCAGCAGCCTCCAAGGAAACAATGAGCAGTTCTTC. Translating gives CASSLQGNNEQFF.

A note on this clone: The sample has other DNA sequences that encode this CDR3 too. The rearrangement links TRBV4-1 to TRBJ1-2, with D unclear. Germline values: CDR1 MGHRA, CDR2 YSYEKL. V lost 3 bases, J lost 2 bases, and 10 bases lay in between. This CDR3 has 14 amino acids. In DNA, the CDR3 is TGCGCCAGCAGCCAGGAGAGACTGAACTATGGCTACACCTTC. Translated, it gives CASSQERLNYGYTF.

V and J are TRBV6-5 and TRBJ1-4, with D unresolved. V was pared by 0 bases and J by 0 bases, with 8 bases between. The germline gives CDR1 MNHEY, CDR2 SVGAGI. This CDR3 spans 16 amino acids. In DNA, the CDR3 is TGTGCCAGCAGTTACTCGACCCTTGCAACTAATGAAAAACTGTTTTTT. Translation: CASSYSTLATNEKLFF.

This chain joins TRBV9 and TRBJ2-7; possible D gene TRBD1, 6 bases. V was clipped by 4 bases and J by 0 bases, with 23 bases between them. CDR3 length: 18 amino acids. Germline V gene lookup returns CDR1 SGDLS and CDR2 YYNGEE. Here the CDR3 reads CASSPQGDTRGPSYEQYF. CDR3 nucleotide sequence: TGTGCCAGCAGCCCTCAAGGGGACACTCGAGGACCCTCCTACGAGCAGTACTTC.

The CDR3 DNA is TGTGCCAGCAGCCGTAACCTCAACACAGATACGCAGTATTTT. Translated: CASSRNLNTDTQYF. This sequence joins TRBV7-3 and TRBJ2-3, with no clear D. Germline V gene data show CDR1 as SGHTA and CDR2 as FQGTGA. Trimming pared 5 bases from V and 2 bases from J, leaving 11 bases between. The CDR3 is made up of 14 amino acids. Variable domain in full (rest from reference TRBV7-3 and TRBJ2-3): GAGVSQTPSNKVTEKGKYVELRCDPISGHTALYWYRQSLGQGPEFLIYFQGTGAADDSGLPNDRFFAVRPEGSVSTLKIQRTERGDSAVYLCASSRNLNTDTQYFGPGTRLTVL.

The chain combines TRBV10-2 with TRBJ1-2, with TRBD1 matching over 7 bases. The CDR3 runs to 16 residues. Germline CDR1 reads WSHSY; CDR2 reads SAAADI. Losses at the gene ends were 2 bases for V and 8 bases for J; bases not matched to a gene: 14. CDR3 region: CASSEPHRGKGDGYTF. In DNA form, the CDR3 reads TGCGCCAGCAGTGAGCCGCACAGGGGCAAGGGGGACGGCTACACCTTC.

This chain connects TRBV7-9 to TRBJ1-3, with D perhaps matching TRBD1 (5 bases). The germline V gene has CDR1 SEHNR and CDR2 FQNEAQ (reference sequence). Trimming took 5 bases from V and 2 from J, leaving 10 bases between them. This CDR3 has 14 amino acids. The CDR3 DNA sequence: TGTGCCAGCAGCCCGGGGGTAACTGGAAACACCATATATTTT. It specifies CASSPGVTGNTIYF.

This clone was counted between two and nine times. The V and J genes are TRBV6-2 or TRBV6-3 and TRBJ2-3; D is unclear. Germline CDR1 MNHEY, CDR2 SVGEGT. Trimming cost V 3 bases and J 2 bases, with 6 bases left between them. CDR3 length equals 13 residues. The CDR3 sequence is CASSYKVTDTQYF. Here the CDR3 DNA reads TGTGCCAGCAGTTATAAAGTCACAGATACGCAGTATTTT.

The chain carries TRBV5-6 and TRBJ2-1; D unresolved. This CDR3 is 13 amino acids long. V shed 5 bases and J shed 11 bases, with 17 bases lying between them. From germline, CDR1 is SGHDT and CDR2 YYEEEE. In nucleotides, the CDR3 is TGTGCCAGCAGTGCTGGAAGAGGACCGAAGCAGTTCTTC. Its translation is CASSAGRGPKQFF.

This rearrangement joins TRBV19 to TRBJ2-4, with D maybe TRBD2 (7 bases). Germline CDR1 is LNHDA and CDR2 is SQIVND (reference sequence). Trimming pared 0 bases from V and 3 bases from J, leaving 18 bases between. The CDR3 sequence is 18 residues long. In DNA form, the CDR3 reads TGTGCCAGTAGTATAGATCCCGCTGACAGGACTAGCAAAAACATTCAGTACTTC. It specifies CASSIDPADRTSKNIQYF.

V gene TRBV7-2 combines with J gene TRBJ1-1, with 9 nucleotides matching TRBD1. CDR3 length: 15 amino acids. Germline V gene lookup returns CDR1 SGHTA and CDR2 FQGNSA. V dropped 5 bases and J dropped 7; count of bases not matched to a gene: 11. The CDR3 loop reads CASSQDRGSISEAFF. The DNA for the CDR3 is TGTGCCAGCAGCCAGGACAGGGGTAGCATTAGTGAAGCTTTCTTT. The full variable domain, in which reference TRBV7-2 and TRBJ1-1 provide the parts outside the CDR3, is GAGVSQSPSNKVTEKGKDVELRCDPISGHTALYWYRQSLGQGLEFLIYFQGNSAPDKSGLPSDRFSAERTGGSVSTLTIQRTQQEDSAVYLCASSQDRGSISEAFFGQGTRLTVV.

The rearrangement uses TRBV4-1 and TRBJ2-7; D not certain. This CDR3 is 13 amino acids long. Trimming left V 0 bases short and J 6 bases short, with 9 bases between. Looked up from germline, CDR1 is MGHRA and CDR2 is YSYEKL. CDR3 DNA: TGCGCCAGCAGCCAAGAGGGATTCCTCGAGCAGTACTTC. This sequence encodes CASSQEGFLEQYF.

This chain links TRBV19 with TRBJ1-4; no definite D call. This CDR3 has 11 amino acids. Germline V lookup: CDR1 LNHDA, CDR2 SQIVND (reference sequence). Trimming removed 5 bases from V and 10 bases from J, with 8 bases in between. In DNA, the CDR3 is TGTGCCAGTAGTTGGGATGGAAAACTGTTTTTT. Encoded protein: CASSWDGKLFF.

The chain has TRBV5-8 and TRBJ1-2, with unresolved D. V lost 6 bases and J lost 3, with 15 bases in between. Germline CDR1 reads SGHTS; CDR2 reads YDEGEE. This CDR3 is built from 14 residues. The CDR3 loop is CASTTGGGYYGYTF. The CDR3 bases are TGTGCCAGCACCACGGGCGGCGGGTACTATGGCTACACCTTC.

The chain uses TRBV7-8 and TRBJ2-1, with 13 bases fitting TRBD2. The CDR3 runs 16 residues. With 2 bases clipped from V and 4 bases from J, the junction kept 2 bases outside the gene matches. Germline loops: CDR1 SGHVS, CDR2 FQNEAQ. As DNA, the CDR3 is TGTGCCAGCAGCTTACTGGGACTAGCGGGATACAATGAGCAGTTCTTC. Protein: CASSLLGLAGYNEQFF.

The V call is TRBV4-2, the J call TRBJ2-7; a possible D gene is TRBD2 (5 bases). The V end lost 3 bases, the J end lost 6 bases, and 12 bases lay between the germline ends. Germline V gene lookup returns CDR1 LGHNA and CDR2 YNFKEQ. This CDR3 contains 13 residues. Here the CDR3 DNA reads TGTGCCAGCAGCCACGTCACTAGAGGCGAGCAGTACTTC. Amino acids: CASSHVTRGEQYF.

On this clone: Germline and junction disagree at one end, which may indicate a read error. V and J are TRBV5-3 and TRBJ1-2, with D uncertain. TRBV5-3 is marked as an open reading frame, function uncertain. The CDR3 is 11 residues long. CDR3 in DNA: TGTGCCAGAAGCCTTTTAGAGGTGCGACTTTTC. Translation: CARSLLEVRLF.

The chain uses TRBV24-1 and TRBJ2-4; tentatively, D is TRBD2 (5 bases). The CDR3 is 13 amino acids. Trimming took off 5 bases at V and 6 bases at J, with 10 bases between the two ends. Germline V gene sequence: CDR1 KGHDR, CDR2 SFDVKD. In DNA form, the CDR3 reads TGTGCCACCAGTGCTAGAGGGTCAAACATTCAGTACTTC. Amino acid sequence: CATSARGSNIQYF.

Only one count was recorded for this clone. This chain uses TRBV2 with TRBJ1-3, with D uncertain. The CDR3 is 13 residues long. The germline V gene has CDR1 SNHLY and CDR2 FYNNEI. Trimming took 7 bases from V and 1 from J, leaving 8 bases between them. The DNA of the CDR3 is TGTGCCAGCAAATTGGGTTCTGGAAACACCATATATTTT. It translates to CASKLGSGNTIYF.

This clone was seen a single time. The chain uses TRBV4-2 and TRBJ1-6; D call uncertain. V was cut by 0 bases and J by 8 bases, with 2 bases left in between. Germline V gives CDR1 LGHNA, CDR2 YNFKEQ. CDR3 size: 12 residues. This CDR3 reads CASSQEDSPLHF. The CDR3 DNA sequence: TGTGCCAGCAGCCAAGAAGATTCACCCCTCCACTTT.

The chain uses TRBV18 and TRBJ2-2; D possibly corresponds to TRBD2 (5 bases). The V end lost 5 bases, the J end lost 1 base, and 14 bases lay between the germline ends. Germline V gives CDR1 KGHSH, CDR2 LQKENI. The CDR3 length is 16 residues. In nucleotides, the CDR3 is TGTGCCAGCTCAGCCCAGGACTTTGGGAACACCGGGGAGCTGTTTTTT. It encodes CASSAQDFGNTGELFF.

This clone was observed once. V usage is TRBV29-1 and J usage is TRBJ1-1, with TRBD1 matching 8 bases. In germline, CDR1 is SQVTM, CDR2 ANQGSEA. CDR3 size: 11 residues. The CDR3 region has the DNA TGCAGTGGACAGGGCATTGGAGAAGCTTTCTTT. This gives the protein CSGQGIGEAFF.